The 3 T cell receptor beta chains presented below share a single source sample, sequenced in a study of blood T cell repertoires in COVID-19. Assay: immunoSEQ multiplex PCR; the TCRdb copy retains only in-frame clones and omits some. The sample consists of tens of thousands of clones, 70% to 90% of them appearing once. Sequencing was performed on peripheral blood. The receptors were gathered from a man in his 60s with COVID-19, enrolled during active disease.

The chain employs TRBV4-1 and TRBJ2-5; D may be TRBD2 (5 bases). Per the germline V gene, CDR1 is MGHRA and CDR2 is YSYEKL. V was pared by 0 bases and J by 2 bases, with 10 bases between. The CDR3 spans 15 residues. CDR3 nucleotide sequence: TGCGCCAGCAGCCAAGAGGAGACTATGCAAGAGACCCAGTACTTC. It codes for CASSQEETMQETQYF.

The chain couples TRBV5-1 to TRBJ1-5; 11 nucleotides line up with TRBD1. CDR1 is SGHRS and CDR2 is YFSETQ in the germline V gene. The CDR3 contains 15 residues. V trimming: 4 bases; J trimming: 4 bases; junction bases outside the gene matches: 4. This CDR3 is CASSPGQGVNQPQHF. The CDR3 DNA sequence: TGCGCCAGCAGCCCGGGACAGGGGGTTAATCAGCCCCAGCATTTT. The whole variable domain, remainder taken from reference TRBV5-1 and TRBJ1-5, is KAGVTQTPRYLIKTRGQQVTLSCSPISGHRSVSWYQQTPGQGLQFLFEYFSETQRNKGNFPGRFSGRQFSNSRSEMNVSTLELGDSALYLCASSPGQGVNQPQHFGDGTRLSIL.

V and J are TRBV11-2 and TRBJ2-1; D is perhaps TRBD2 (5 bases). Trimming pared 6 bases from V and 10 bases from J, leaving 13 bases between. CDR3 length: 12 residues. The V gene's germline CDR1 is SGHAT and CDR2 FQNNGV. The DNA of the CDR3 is TGTGCCAGCAGTGAGGAGCGAGGGGAGCAGTTCTTC. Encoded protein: CASSEERGEQFF.